This TCR beta chain comes out of a study of T cell changes during pregnancy in multiple sclerosis (dated by TCRdb to the late 2010s). With regard to the full study: Changes in the T cell repertoire over the course of pregnancy were examined in this study in women with multiple sclerosis.

Library generation was performed with the immunoSEQ multiplex PCR assay. The immuneACCESS repertoire file appears here via TCRdb, limited to in-frame rearrangements. These files lack a portion of the clones; in checked studies, under half of the deficit traces to unresolved V genes, and the cause of the others is not known. The sample table records about 40,000 clones; over 85% of these occur just once. Jointly, the top ten make up 0.95% to 1.5% of the sample. Sequences SGHRS (CDR1) and YFSETQ (CDR2) are obtained from the germline V gene. Relative to germline, V is missing 0 bases and J is missing 1 base, with 5 bases of the junction outside any gene match. Counted from cysteine to phenylalanine, this CDR3 has 16 amino acids. The kept DNA is CDR3 alone, 48 bases in frame from the first base. As concerns this clone: This receptor's antigen is unknown. No base quality values were provided; no much bigger clone lies one nucleotide off.

The material was peripheral blood, obtained before pregnancy. This chain joins TRBV5-1 to TRBJ2-3, and 7 bases in between align with TRBD1. The source of this sequence is a female donor with multiple sclerosis, enrolled in a pregnancy study. The DNA sequence is TGCGCCAGCAGCTTGGCAAAACAGGGGCGCACAGATACGCAGTATTTT. Its translation is CASSLAKQGRTDTQYF.